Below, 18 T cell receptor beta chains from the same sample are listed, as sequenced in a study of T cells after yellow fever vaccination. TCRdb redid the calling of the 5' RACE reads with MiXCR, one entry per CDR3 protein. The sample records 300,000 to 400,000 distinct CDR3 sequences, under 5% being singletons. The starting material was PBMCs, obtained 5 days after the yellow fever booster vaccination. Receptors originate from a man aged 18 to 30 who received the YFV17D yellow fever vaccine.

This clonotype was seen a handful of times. This CDR3 reads CASSFRYGTNTEAFF. CDR3 nucleotides: TGTGCCAGCAGTTTCAGATATGGGACGAACACTGAAGCTTTCTTT. The chain employs TRBV12-3 or TRBV12-4 and TRBJ1-1, with D possibly TRBD1 on 5 matching bases. CDR3 length: 15 amino acids. Trimming shortened V by 3 bases and J by 1 base, and 12 bases separated the two germline ends.

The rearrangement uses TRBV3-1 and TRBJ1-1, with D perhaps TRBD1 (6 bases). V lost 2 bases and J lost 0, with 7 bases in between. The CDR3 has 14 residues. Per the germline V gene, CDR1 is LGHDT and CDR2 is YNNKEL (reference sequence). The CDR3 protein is CASSQRGMNTEAFF. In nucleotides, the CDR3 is TGTGCCAGCAGCCAAAGGGGGATGAACACTGAAGCTTTCTTT. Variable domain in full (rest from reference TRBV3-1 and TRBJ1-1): DTAVSQTPKYLVTQMGNDKSIKCEQNLGHDTMYWYKQDSKKFLKIMFSYNNKELIINETVPNRFSPKSPDKAHLNLHINSLELGDSAVYFCASSQRGMNTEAFFGQGTRLTVV.

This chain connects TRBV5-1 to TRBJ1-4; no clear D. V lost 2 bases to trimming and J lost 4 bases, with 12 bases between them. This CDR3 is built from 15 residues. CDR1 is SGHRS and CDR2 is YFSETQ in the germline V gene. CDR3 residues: CASSFSGGRNEKLFF. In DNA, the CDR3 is TGCGCCAGCAGCTTTTCAGGTGGTCGTAATGAAAAACTGTTTTTT.

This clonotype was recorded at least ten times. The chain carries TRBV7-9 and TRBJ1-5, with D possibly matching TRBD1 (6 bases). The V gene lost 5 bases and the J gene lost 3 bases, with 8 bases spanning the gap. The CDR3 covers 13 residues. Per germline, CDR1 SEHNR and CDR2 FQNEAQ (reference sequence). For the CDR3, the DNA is TGTGCCAGCAGCGGGGGCAACAATCAGCCCCAGCATTTT. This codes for CASSGGNNQPQHF.

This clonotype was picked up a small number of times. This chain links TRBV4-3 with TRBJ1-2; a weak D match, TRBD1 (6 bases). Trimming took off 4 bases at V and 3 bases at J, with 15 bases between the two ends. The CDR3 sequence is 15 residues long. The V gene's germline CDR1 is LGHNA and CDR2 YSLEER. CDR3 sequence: CASSRERQAHYGYTF. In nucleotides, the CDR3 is TGCGCCAGCAGCCGAGAAAGACAGGCTCACTATGGCTACACCTTC.

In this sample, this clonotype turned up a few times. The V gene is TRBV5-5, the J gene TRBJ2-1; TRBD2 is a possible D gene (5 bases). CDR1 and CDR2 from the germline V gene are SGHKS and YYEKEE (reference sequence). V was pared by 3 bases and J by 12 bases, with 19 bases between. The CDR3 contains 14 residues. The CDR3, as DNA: TGTGCCAGCAGCTCGCCGAGGACGGCCGGACTGCAGTTCTTC. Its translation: CASSSPRTAGLQFF.

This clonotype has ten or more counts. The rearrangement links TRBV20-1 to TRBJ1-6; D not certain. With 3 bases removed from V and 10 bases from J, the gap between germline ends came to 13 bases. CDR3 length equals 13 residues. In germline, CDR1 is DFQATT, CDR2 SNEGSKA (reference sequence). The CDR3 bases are TGCAGTGCTAGTTGGGATCATCGCTCACCCCTCCACTTT. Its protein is CSASWDHRSPLHF.

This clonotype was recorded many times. The CDR3 is CASSSTRWGTDTQYF. The CDR3 DNA is TGTGCCAGCAGTTCGACTCGGTGGGGGACAGATACGCAGTATTTT. V gene TRBV6-6 combines with J gene TRBJ2-3; D tentatively reads TRBD1 or TRBD2 (5 bases each). CDR3 length: 15 amino acids. Germline values: CDR1 MNHNY, CDR2 SVGAGI (reference sequence). V was cut by 4 bases and J by 3 bases, with 14 bases left in between.

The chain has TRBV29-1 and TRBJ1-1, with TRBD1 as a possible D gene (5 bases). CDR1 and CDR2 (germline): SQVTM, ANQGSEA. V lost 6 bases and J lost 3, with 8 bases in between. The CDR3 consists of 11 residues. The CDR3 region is CSVRGDTEAFF. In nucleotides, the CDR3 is TGCAGCGTCCGGGGGGACACTGAAGCTTTCTTT.

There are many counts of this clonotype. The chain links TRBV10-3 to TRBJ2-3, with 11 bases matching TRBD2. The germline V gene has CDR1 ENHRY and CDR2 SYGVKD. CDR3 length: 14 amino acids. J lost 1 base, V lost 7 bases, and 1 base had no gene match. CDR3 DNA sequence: TGTGCCATCATGGGACTAGCGGGCACAGATACGCAGTATTTT. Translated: CAIMGLAGTDTQYF.

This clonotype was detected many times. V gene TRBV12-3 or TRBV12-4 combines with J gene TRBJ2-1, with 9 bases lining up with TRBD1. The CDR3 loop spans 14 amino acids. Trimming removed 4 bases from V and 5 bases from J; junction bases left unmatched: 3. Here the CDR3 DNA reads TGTGCCAGCAGTTGGGGACAGGGCAACAATGAGCAGTTCTTC. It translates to CASSWGQGNNEQFF.

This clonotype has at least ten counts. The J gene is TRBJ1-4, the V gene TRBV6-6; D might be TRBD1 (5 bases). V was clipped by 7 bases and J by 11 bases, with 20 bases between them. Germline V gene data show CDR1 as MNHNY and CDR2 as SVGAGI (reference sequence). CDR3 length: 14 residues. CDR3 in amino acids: CASTTSWGEVKLFF. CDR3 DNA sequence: TGTGCCAGCACCACCAGTTGGGGGGAGGTCAAACTGTTTTTT.

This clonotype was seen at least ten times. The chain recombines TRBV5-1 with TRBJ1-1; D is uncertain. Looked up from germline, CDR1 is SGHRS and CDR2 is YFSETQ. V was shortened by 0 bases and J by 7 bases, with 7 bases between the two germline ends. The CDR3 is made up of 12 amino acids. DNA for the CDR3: TGCGCCAGCAGCTTGGGGGCCTTTGAAGCTTTCTTT. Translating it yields CASSLGAFEAFF.

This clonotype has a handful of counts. The chain's CDR3 is CASRWTGGNYGYTF. CDR3 in DNA: TGTGCCAGCCGATGGACAGGGGGAAACTATGGCTACACCTTC. The rearrangement uses TRBV6-1 and TRBJ1-2, with 10 positions matching TRBD1. The CDR3 totals 14 residues. Losses at the gene ends were 8 bases for V and 2 bases for J; bases not matched to a gene: 5. Looked up from germline, CDR1 is MNHNS and CDR2 is SASEGT.

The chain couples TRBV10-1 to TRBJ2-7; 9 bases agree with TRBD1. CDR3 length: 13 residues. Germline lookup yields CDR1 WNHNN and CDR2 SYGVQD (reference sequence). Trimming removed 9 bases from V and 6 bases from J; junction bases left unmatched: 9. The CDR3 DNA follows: TGCGCCAGGAGGATCCGGGACAGGGCCGAGCAGTACGTC. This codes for CARRIRDRAEQYV.

As DNA, the CDR3 is TGTGCCACCAGTGATTGGAGCGGGAATACGCAGTATTTT. Translating gives CATSDWSGNTQYF. This rearrangement joins TRBV24-1 to TRBJ2-3; 7 bases agree with TRBD2. CDR3 length equals 13 residues. J lost 7 bases, V lost 2 bases, and 2 bases had no gene match. CDR1 KGHDR and CDR2 SFDVKD come from the germline V gene.

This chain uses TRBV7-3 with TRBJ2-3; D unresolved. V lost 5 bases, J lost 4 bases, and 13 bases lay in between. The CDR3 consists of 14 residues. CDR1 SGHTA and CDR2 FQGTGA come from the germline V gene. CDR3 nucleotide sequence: TGTGCCAGCAGCCTGGACGGTCGCGCAGATACGCAGTATTTT. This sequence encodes CASSLDGRADTQYF. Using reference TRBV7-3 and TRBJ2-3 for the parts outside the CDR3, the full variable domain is GAGVSQTPSNKVTEKGKYVELRCDPISGHTALYWYRQSLGQGPEFLIYFQGTGAADDSGLPNDRFFAVRPEGSVSTLKIQRTERGDSAVYLCASSLDGRADTQYFGPGTRLTVL.

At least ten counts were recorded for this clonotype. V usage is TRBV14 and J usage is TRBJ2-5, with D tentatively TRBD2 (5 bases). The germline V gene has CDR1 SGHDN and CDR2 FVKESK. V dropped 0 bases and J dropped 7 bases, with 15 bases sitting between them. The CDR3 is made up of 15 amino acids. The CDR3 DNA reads TGTGCCAGCAGCCAAGATTGGGAGCGGCGCGGGACCCAGTACTTC. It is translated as CASSQDWERRGTQYF.